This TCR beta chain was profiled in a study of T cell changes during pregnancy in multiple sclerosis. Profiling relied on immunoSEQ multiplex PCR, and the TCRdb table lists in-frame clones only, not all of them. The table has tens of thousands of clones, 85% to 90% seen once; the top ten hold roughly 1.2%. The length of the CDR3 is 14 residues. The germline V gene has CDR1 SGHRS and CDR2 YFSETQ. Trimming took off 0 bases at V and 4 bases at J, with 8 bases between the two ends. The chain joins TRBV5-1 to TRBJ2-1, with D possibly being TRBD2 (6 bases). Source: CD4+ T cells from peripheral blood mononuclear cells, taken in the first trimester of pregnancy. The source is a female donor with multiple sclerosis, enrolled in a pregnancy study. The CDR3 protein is CASSLGLGYNEQFF. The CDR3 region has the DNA TGCGCCAGCAGCTTGGGACTAGGGTACAATGAGCAGTTCTTC.